This T cell receptor beta chain was captured in a study of blood T cell repertoires in COVID-19. Study information: The study drew acute and convalescent COVID-19 samples from the United States, Italy and Spain. T cells, B-cell-depleted T cells, or PBMCs supplied cDNA or gDNA.

The CDR3 has 13 residues. V lost 6 bases, J lost 2 bases, and 10 bases lay in between. In the original workflow: Researchers report that nucleated cell counts were estimated from reference gene primer amplification. Produced via immunoSEQ multiplex PCR; TCRdb's table is partial and in-frame only. From that table come the V and J calls and clone size; the DNA was used to work out D and trimming. The repertoire holds just over 60,000 clones, with roughly 80% as singletons. The chain is built from TRBV12-3 or TRBV12-4 and TRBJ1-2, with D maybe TRBD1 (5 bases). Material for sequencing was peripheral blood. This clonotype was sampled from a man between 60 and 75 years old with acute or convalescent COVID-19. The CDR3, as DNA: TGTGCCAGCAGCCTTCAGGGAAACTATGGCTACACCTTC. Translating gives CASSLQGNYGYTF.